This record concerns one TCR beta chain sequence. CDR3 length: 14 residues. With 4 bases clipped from V and 0 bases from J, the junction kept 0 bases outside the gene matches. CDR1 LNHDA and CDR2 SQIVND come from the germline V gene (reference sequence). This sample stems from a study of blood T cell repertoires in COVID-19. Study context: Sites across the United States, Italy and Spain contributed samples from acute and convalescent COVID-19. T cells, B-cell-depleted T cells, or PBMCs provided the cDNA or gDNA that served as material.

Original processing methods: Estimated nucleated cell counts came from reference gene primer amplification. Assay used: immunoSEQ multiplex PCR; TCRdb lists only in-frame clones, some missing. Clone size and V and J calls were adopted from that table, with D and trimming inferred from the DNA. The table shows roughly 260,000 clones, with around 87% occurring only once. This rearrangement joins TRBV19 to TRBJ2-1; 7 bases match TRBD1. The sequence was obtained from a woman aged 45-60 years with acute or convalescent COVID-19. The sequenced sample consisted of peripheral blood. CDR3 amino acids: CASSTGGSYNEQFF. CDR3 nucleotides: TGTGCCAGTAGTACAGGGGGCTCCTACAATGAGCAGTTCTTC.